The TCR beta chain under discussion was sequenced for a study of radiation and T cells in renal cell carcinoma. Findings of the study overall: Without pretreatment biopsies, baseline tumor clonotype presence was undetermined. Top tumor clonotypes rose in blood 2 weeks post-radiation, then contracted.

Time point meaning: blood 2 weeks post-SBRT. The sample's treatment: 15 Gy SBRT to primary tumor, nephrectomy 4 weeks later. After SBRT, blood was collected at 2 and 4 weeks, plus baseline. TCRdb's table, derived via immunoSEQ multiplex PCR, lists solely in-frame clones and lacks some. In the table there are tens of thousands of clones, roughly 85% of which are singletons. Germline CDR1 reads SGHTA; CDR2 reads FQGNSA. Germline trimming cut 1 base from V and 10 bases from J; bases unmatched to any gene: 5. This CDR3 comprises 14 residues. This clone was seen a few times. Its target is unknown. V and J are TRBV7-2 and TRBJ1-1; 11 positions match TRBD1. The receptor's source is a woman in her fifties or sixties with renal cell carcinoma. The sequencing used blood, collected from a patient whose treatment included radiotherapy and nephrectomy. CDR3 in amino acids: CASSLERTGGIAFF. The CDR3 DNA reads TGTGCCAGCAGCTTAGAACGGACAGGGGGCATAGCTTTCTTT. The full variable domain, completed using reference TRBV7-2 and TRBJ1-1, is GAGVSQSPSNKVTEKGKDVELRCDPISGHTALYWYRQSLGQGLEFLIYFQGNSAPDKSGLPSDRFSAERTGGSVSTLTIQRTQQEDSAVYLCASSLERTGGIAFFGQGTRLTVV.